This T cell receptor (beta chain) was identified during a study of cytomegalovirus exposure and HLA in healthy donors. Participants comprised healthy donors of bone marrow. On this clone itself: Its antigen is as yet unknown.

It was with 60 Vbeta and 13 Jbeta primers that the PCR ran. Libraries were prepared by immunoSEQ multiplex PCR; TCRdb keeps only in-frame clonotypes and omits some of them. The data contain 120,000 or so clones, about 66% of them singletons. Study conclusions and caveats: An observed cluster of highly shared sequence variants was recorded as a likely sequencing artifact. It was in a later analysis that TCR association rates were seen to vary by HLA locus, highest for DRB1 and lowest for HLA-C.

This CDR3 is built from 15 residues. V lost 4 bases, J lost 3 bases, and 9 bases stayed unmatched. Germline values: CDR1 MDHEN, CDR2 SYDVKM. J is TRBJ2-7 and V is TRBV28, with 7 bases aligning to TRBD2. The clonotype comes from a man aged 30 to 39 in good health and CMV-seropositive. Sequenced sample: PBMCs. The DNA for the CDR3 is TGTGCCAGCAGTTCTCTAGCGGAGACGATCTACGAGCAGTACTTC. It translates to CASSSLAETIYEQYF.